The sequence of this T cell receptor beta chain was determined in a study of cytomegalovirus exposure and HLA in healthy donors. Study results and caveats: The number of N-insertions in an Asian-associated ancestry cluster was reportedly below the 666-donor mean in a later analysis. In the analysis, some V segments, TRBV6-2 and TRBV6-3 included, were excluded as indistinguishable. The authors confirmed in vitro that three CMV-associated chains were specific for CMV antigens.

Researchers ran the PCR with 60 Vbeta and 13 Jbeta primers. Repertoires were generated with immunoSEQ multiplex PCR, while TCRdb's copy carries only in-frame clones and drops some. The table lists about 120,000 clones, about 80% of them singletons. A single count supports this clone. Its antigen is not known. The germline gives CDR1 MNHEY, CDR2 SVGAGI. Between the trimmed V and J ends, which lost 7 bases and 10 bases, there was a span of 20 bases. The CDR3 consists of 15 residues. The material sequenced was PBMCs. This chain links TRBV6-5 with TRBJ1-6, with D perhaps TRBD1 (6 bases). The TCR sequence derives from a female donor in good health and CMV-seropositive. Here the CDR3 reads CASNLGRGLRSPLHF. CDR3 in DNA: TGTGCCAGCAACCTGGGGCGGGGGCTCCGATCACCCCTCCACTTT.